The sample holds a few counts of the clone carrying this TCR beta chain. The sample belongs to a study of T-cell reconstitution after alpha-beta-depleted transplantation in children. TCRbeta library construction was performed incorporating unique molecular identifiers. MiXCR, applied by TCRdb to the PCR reads, yields one record per CDR3 protein. The table lists about 610,000 distinct CDR3 sequences, about 10% of them singletons, with 4% to 5% in the top ten. The V segment lost 3 bases and the J segment 0 bases; nucleotides outside the gene matches: 2. Germline CDR1 SGHTA, CDR2 FQGTGA. The CDR3 has 16 amino acids.

The J gene is TRBJ2-6, the V gene TRBV7-3; the match to TRBD2 covers 7 bases. The TCR was taken from a human donor who donated a stem cell graft to a child with acute myeloid leukemia. Source: PBMCs from the stem cell graft donor, taken from the stem cell graft. CDR3 region: CASSLGTTSGANVLTF. The CDR3 DNA is TGTGCCAGCAGCTTGGGGACTACCTCTGGGGCCAACGTCCTGACTTTC.